Given below is one TCR beta chain in context. The data originate from a study of blood T cell repertoires in COVID-19. Study background: The United States, Italy and Spain supplied acute and convalescent COVID-19 samples. T cells, B-cell-depleted T cells, or PBMCs supplied cDNA or gDNA.

CDR3 length equals 15 residues. CDR1 and CDR2 from the germline V gene are GTSNPN and SVGIG (reference sequence). Trimming cost V 2 bases and J 4 bases, with 17 bases left between them. As processed by the authors: The authors estimated nucleated cell counts from reference gene primer amplification. Measured with immunoSEQ multiplex PCR; TCRdb has only the in-frame clones, and not every one. V and J calls and clone size are those listed in that table; D and trimming were worked out from the DNA. The sample lists tens of thousands of clones, about nine tenths seen once, with more than 1.2% in the top ten.

Input material: peripheral blood. The chain joins TRBV30 to TRBJ1-2; D possibly corresponds to TRBD1 (6 bases). The clonotype comes from a man in his sixties with acute or convalescent COVID-19. The chain's CDR3 is CAWSPAITGIYGYTF. For the CDR3, the DNA is TGTGCCTGGAGTCCCGCGATTACAGGGATCTATGGCTACACCTTC.